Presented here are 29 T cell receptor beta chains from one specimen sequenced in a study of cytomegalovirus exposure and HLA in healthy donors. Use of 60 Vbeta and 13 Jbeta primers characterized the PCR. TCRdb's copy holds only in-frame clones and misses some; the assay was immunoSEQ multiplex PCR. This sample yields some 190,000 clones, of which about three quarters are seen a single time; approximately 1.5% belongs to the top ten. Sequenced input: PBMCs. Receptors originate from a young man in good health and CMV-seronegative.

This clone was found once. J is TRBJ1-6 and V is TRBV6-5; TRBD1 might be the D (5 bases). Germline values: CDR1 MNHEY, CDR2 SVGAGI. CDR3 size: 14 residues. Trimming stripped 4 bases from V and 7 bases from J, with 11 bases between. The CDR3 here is CASSLWTLNSPLHF. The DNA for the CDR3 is TGTGCCAGCAGTTTGTGGACACTAAATTCACCCCTCCACTTT.

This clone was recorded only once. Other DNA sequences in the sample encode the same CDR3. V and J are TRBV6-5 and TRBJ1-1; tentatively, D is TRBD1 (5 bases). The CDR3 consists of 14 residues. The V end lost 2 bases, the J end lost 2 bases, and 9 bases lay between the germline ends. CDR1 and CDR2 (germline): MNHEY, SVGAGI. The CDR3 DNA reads TGTGCCAGCAGTTACAGGGGTGGAAACACTGAAGCTTTCTTT. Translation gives CASSYRGGNTEAFF.

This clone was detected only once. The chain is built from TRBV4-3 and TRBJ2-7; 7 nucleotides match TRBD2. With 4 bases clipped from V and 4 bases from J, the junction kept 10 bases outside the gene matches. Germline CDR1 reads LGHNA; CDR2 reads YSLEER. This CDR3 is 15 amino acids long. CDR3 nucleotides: TGCGCCAGCAGCCCAGCGGGGTTCGGGGGGTACGAGCAGTACTTC. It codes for CASSPAGFGGYEQYF.

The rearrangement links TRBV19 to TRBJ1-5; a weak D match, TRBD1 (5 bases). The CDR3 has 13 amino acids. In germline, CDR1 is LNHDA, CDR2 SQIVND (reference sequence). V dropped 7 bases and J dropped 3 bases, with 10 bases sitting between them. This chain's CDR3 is CASTETVNQPQHF. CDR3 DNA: TGTGCCAGTACTGAGACAGTCAATCAGCCCCAGCATTTT.

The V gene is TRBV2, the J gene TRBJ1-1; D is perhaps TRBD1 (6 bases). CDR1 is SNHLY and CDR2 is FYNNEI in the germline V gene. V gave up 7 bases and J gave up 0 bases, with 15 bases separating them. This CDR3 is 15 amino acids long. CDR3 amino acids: CASMPRTDMNTEAFF. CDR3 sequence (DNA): TGTGCCAGCATGCCCCGGACAGACATGAACACTGAAGCTTTCTTT.

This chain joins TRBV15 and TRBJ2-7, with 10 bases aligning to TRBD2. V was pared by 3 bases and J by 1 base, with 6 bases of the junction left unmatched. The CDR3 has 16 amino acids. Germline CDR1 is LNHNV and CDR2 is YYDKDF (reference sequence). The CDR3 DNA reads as TGTGCCACCAGCAGGGCCTGGACTAGCGGTTCCTACGAGCAGTACTTC. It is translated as CATSRAWTSGSYEQYF.

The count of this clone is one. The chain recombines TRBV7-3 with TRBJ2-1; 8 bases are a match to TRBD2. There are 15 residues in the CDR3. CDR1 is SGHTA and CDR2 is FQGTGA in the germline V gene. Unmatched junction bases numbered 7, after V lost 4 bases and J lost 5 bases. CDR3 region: CASSYSPSGHNEQFF. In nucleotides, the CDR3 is TGTGCCAGCAGCTATAGCCCTAGCGGGCACAATGAGCAGTTCTTC.

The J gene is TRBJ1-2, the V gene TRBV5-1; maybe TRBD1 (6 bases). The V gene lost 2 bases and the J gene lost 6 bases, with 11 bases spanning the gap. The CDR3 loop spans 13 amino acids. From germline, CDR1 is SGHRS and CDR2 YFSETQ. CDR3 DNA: TGCGCCAGCAGCTTCCAGGGGCAGGATGGCTACACCTTC. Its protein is CASSFQGQDGYTF.

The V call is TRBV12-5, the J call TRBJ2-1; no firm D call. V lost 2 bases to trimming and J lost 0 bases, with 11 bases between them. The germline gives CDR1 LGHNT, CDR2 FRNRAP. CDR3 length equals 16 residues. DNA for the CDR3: TGTGCTAGTGGTTTGTTACGTAGCAACTCCTACAATGAGCAGTTCTTC. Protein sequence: CASGLLRSNSYNEQFF. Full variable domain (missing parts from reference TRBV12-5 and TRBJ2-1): DARVTQTPRHKVTEMGQEVTMRCQPILGHNTVFWYRQTMMQGLELLAYFRNRAPLDDSGMPKDRFSAEMPDATLATLKIQPSEPRDSAVYFCASGLLRSNSYNEQFFGPGTRLTVL.

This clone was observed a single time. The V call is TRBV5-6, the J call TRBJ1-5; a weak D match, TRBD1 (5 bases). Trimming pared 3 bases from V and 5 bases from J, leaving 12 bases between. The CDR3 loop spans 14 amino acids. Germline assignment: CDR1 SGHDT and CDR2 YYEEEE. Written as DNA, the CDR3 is TGTGCCAGCAGCTACCGGACGGGGGATCAGCCCCAGCATTTT. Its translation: CASSYRTGDQPQHF.

The CDR3 loop is CASSTDGSGNTIYF. CDR3 DNA sequence: TGTGCCAGCAGCACAGACGGCTCTGGAAACACCATATATTTT. The gene calls are TRBV9 and TRBJ1-3; D call uncertain. The CDR3 is made up of 14 amino acids. In germline, CDR1 is SGDLS, CDR2 YYNGEE. With 4 bases removed from V and 0 bases from J, the gap between germline ends came to 8 bases. The full variable domain, in which reference TRBV9 and TRBJ1-3 provide the parts outside the CDR3, is DSGVTQTPKHLITATGQRVTLRCSPRSGDLSVYWYQQSLDQGLQFLIQYYNGEERAKGNILERFSAQQFPDLHSELNLSSLELGDSALYFCASSTDGSGNTIYFGEGSWLTVV.

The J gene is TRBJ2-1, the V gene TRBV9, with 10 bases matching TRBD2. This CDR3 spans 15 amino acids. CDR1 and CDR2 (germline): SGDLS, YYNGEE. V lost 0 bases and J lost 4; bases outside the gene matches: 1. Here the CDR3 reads CASSVDSGGYNEQFF. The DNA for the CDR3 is TGTGCCAGCAGCGTAGATAGCGGGGGGTACAATGAGCAGTTCTTC.

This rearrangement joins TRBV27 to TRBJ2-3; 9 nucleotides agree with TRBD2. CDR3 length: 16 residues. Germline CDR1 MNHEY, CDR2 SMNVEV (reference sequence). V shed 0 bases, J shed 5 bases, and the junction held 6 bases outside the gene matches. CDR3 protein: CASSLSLASGEDTQYF. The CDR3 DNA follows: TGTGCCAGCAGTTTATCGCTGGCTAGCGGGGAAGATACGCAGTATTTT.

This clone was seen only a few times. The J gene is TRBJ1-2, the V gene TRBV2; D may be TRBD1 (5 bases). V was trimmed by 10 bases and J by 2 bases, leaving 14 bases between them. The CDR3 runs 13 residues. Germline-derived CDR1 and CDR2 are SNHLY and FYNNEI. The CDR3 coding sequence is TGTGCCACCTCAGGGTCACCCAACTATGGCTACACCTTC. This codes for CATSGSPNYGYTF.

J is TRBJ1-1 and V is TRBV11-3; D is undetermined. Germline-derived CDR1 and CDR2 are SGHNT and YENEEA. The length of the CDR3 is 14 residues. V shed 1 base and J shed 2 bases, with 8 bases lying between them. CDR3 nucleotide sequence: TGTGCCAGCAGCTTAGCCCAAGCTAACACTGAAGCTTTCTTT. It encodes CASSLAQANTEAFF.

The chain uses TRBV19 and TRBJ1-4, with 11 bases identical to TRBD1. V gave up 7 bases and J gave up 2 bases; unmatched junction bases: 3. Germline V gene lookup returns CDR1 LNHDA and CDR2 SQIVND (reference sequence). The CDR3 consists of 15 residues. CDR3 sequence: CASTRDRGTNEKLFF. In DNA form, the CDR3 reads TGTGCCAGTACAAGGGACAGGGGGACTAATGAAAAACTGTTTTTT.

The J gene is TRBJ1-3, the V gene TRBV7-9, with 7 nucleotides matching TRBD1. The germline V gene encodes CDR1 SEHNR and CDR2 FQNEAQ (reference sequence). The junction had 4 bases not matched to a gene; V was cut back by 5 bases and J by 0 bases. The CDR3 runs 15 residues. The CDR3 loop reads CASSRGTDSGNTIYF. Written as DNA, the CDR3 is TGTGCCAGCAGCCGGGGGACAGACTCTGGAAACACCATATATTTT.

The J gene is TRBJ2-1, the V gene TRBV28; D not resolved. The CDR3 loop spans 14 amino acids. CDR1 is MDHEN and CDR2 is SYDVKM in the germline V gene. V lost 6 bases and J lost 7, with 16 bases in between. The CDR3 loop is CASSPQESKNEQFF. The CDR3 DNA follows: TGTGCCAGCAGCCCCCAGGAATCAAAGAATGAGCAGTTCTTC.

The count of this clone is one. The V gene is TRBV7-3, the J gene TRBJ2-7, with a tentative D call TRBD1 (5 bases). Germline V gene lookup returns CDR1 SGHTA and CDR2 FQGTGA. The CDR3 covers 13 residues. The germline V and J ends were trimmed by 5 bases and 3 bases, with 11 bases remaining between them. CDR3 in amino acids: CASSTDRFYEQYF. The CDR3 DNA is TGTGCCAGCAGCACCGACAGATTCTACGAGCAGTACTTC.

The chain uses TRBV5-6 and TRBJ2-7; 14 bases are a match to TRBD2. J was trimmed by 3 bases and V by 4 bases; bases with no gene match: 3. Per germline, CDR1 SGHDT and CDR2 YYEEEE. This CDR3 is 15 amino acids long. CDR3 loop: CASSETSGRVYEQYF. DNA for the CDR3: TGTGCCAGCAGCGAGACTAGCGGGAGGGTCTACGAGCAGTACTTC. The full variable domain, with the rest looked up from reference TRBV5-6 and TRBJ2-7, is DAGVTQSPTHLIKTRGQQVTLRCSPKSGHDTVSWYQQALGQGPQFIFQYYEEEERQRGNFPDRFSGHQFPNYSSELNVNALLLGDSALYLCASSETSGRVYEQYFGPGTRLTVT.

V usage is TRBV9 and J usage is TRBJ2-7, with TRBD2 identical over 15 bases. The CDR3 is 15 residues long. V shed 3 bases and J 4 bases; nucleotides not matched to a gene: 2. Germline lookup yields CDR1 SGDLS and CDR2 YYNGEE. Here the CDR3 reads CASSAGTSGRYEQYF. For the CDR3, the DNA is TGTGCCAGCAGCGCCGGGACTAGCGGGAGGTACGAGCAGTACTTC.

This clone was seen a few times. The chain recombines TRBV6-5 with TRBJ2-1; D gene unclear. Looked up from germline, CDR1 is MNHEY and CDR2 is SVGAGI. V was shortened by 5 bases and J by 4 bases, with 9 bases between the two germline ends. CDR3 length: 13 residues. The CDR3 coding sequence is TGTGCCAGCAGTCAATCACGGTACAATGAGCAGTTCTTC. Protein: CASSQSRYNEQFF.

This chain's CDR3 is CATSRNRQGRGLESNQPQHF. The CDR3 region has the DNA TGTGCCACCAGCAGAAACCGACAGGGTAGAGGATTGGAGAGCAATCAGCCCCAGCATTTT. The chain has TRBV15 and TRBJ1-5; 7 nucleotides agree with TRBD1. This CDR3 has 20 residues. The ends lost 2 bases at V and 1 base at J; junction bases unmatched: 17. Germline-derived CDR1 and CDR2 are LNHNV and YYDKDF (reference sequence). The full variable domain, with the rest looked up from reference TRBV15 and TRBJ1-5, is DAMVIQNPRYQVTQFGKPVTLSCSQTLNHNVMYWYQQKSSQAPKLLFHYYDKDFNNEADTPDNFQSRRPNTSFCFLDIRSPGLGDTAMYLCATSRNRQGRGLESNQPQHFGDGTRLSIL.

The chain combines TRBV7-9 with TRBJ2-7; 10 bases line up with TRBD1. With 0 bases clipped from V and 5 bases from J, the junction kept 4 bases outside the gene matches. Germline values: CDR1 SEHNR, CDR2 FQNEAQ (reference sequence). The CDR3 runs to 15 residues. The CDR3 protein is CASSLAGTGVDEQYF. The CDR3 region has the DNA TGTGCCAGCAGCTTAGCGGGGACAGGGGTGGACGAGCAGTACTTC.

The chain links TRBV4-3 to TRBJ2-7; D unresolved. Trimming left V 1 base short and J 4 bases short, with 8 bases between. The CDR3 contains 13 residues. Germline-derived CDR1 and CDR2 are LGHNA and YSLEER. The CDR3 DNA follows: TGCGCCAGCAGCCAAGTAGTGAATTACGAGCAGTACTTC. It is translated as CASSQVVNYEQYF.

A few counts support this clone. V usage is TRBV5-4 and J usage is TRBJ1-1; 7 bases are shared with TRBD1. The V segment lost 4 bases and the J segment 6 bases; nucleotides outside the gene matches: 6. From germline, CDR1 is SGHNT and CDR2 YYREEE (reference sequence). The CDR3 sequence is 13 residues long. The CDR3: CASSAGQIAEAFF. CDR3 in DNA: TGTGCCAGCAGCGCGGGACAGATCGCTGAAGCTTTCTTT.

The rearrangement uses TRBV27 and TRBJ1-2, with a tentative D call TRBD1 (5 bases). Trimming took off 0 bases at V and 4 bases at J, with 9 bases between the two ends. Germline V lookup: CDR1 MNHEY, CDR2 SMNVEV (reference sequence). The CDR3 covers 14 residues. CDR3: CASSLSSGSYGYTF. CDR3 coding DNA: TGTGCCAGCAGTTTATCTTCAGGGTCCTATGGCTACACCTTC.

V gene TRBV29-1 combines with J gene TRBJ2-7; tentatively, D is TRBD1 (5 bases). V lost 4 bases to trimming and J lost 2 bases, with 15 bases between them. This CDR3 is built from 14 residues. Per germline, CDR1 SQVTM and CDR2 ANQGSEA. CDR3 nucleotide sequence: TGCAGCGTTGTCGACAGCCAGGGTCCCTACGAGCAGTACTTC. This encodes CSVVDSQGPYEQYF.

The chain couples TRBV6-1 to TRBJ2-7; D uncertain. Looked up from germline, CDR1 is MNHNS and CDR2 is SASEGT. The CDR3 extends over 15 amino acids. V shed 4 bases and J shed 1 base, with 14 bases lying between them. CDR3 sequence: CASSAQPGLSYEQYF. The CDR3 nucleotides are TGTGCCAGCAGTGCTCAACCAGGCCTTTCCTACGAGCAGTACTTC.